The 8 T cell receptor beta chains below all came from one sample that was sequenced in a study of regulatory T cells in long-lasting Graves disease. Time point defined: newly diagnosed GD, antithyroid drugs for less than 3 months. RNA isolated from PBMCs was used to make the TCR library. Construction of the TCR beta libraries employed iRepertoire HTBI primers in conjunction with Arm-PCR of CDR3 regions. One entry per CDR3 protein results from TCRdb running MiXCR on the multiplex PCR reads. Altogether 350,000 to 500,000 distinct CDR3 sequences are present, 14% being singletons, with the ten largest covering about 15%. The same specimen was also included in a second study, on T cells in Graves' hyperthyroidism and ophthalmopathy.

This specimen was peripheral blood mononuclear cells (PBMCs), taken at new diagnosis, from a patient treated with antithyroid drugs. These TCRs come from a woman between 50 and 59 years old with Graves disease.

The rearrangement joins TRBV9 to TRBJ2-7; 8 bases are shared with TRBD1. CDR1 and CDR2 (germline): SGDLS, YYNGEE. Unmatched junction bases numbered 9, after V lost 5 bases and J lost 2 bases. This CDR3 has 15 residues. In DNA form, the CDR3 reads TGTGCCAGCAGTGCGGGACAGGCCTTTGCCTACGAGCAGTACTTC. It translates to CASSAGQAFAYEQYF. The full variable domain, in which reference TRBV9 and TRBJ2-7 provide the parts outside the CDR3, is DSGVTQTPKHLITATGQRVTLRCSPRSGDLSVYWYQQSLDQGLQFLIQYYNGEERAKGNILERFSAQQFPDLHSELNLSSLELGDSALYFCASSAGQAFAYEQYFGPGTRLTVT.

This clonotype was found many times. The chain uses TRBV29-1 and TRBJ2-1, with TRBD2 matching 8 bases. There are 19 residues in the CDR3. The ends lost 1 base at V and 3 bases at J; junction bases unmatched: 17. Germline values: CDR1 SQVTM, CDR2 ANQGSEA. The CDR3 sequence is CSVEANPIRRTSLYNEQFF. For the CDR3, the DNA is TGCAGCGTTGAAGCTAATCCGATCCGTAGGACTAGCCTCTACAATGAGCAGTTCTTC.

This clonotype was picked up many times. The chain uses TRBV5-5 and TRBJ1-5; 10 bases align to TRBD1. The germline V gene has CDR1 SGHKS and CDR2 YYEKEE (reference sequence). V was pared by 5 bases and J by 3 bases, with 5 bases of the junction left unmatched. This CDR3 has 15 residues. The CDR3 sequence: CASRPGQGYNQPQHF. In nucleotides, the CDR3 is TGTGCCAGCAGGCCGGGACAGGGGTACAATCAGCCCCAGCATTTT.

This clonotype was seen ten or more times. V is TRBV2 and J is TRBJ2-3, with 11 bases fitting TRBD2. CDR1 SNHLY and CDR2 FYNNEI come from the germline V gene. The V segment lost 5 bases and the J segment 0 bases; nucleotides outside the gene matches: 1. The CDR3 runs to 15 residues. The CDR3 sequence: CASSTSGRSTDTQYF. CDR3 nucleotide sequence: TGTGCCAGCAGTACTAGCGGGAGAAGCACAGATACGCAGTATTTT.

This clonotype was seen at least ten times. The V and J genes are TRBV7-9 and TRBJ2-1; no definite D call. Germline V lookup: CDR1 SEHNR, CDR2 FQNEAQ (reference sequence). Trimming removed 6 bases at V and 3 bases at J, with 18 bases between. There are 16 residues in the CDR3. CDR3 loop: CASSPKKGTGYNEQFF. CDR3 bases: TGTGCCAGCAGTCCCAAAAAGGGTACGGGCTACAATGAGCAGTTCTTC.

On this clonotype: A read error is possible here, since a much larger clone lies one base away. The chain employs TRBV6-2 or TRBV6-3 and TRBJ1-4, with unresolved D. Per the germline V gene, CDR1 is MNHEY and CDR2 is SVGEGT. CDR3 length: 16 amino acids. V lost 0 bases and J 3 bases, leaving 11 bases between the germline ends. Here the CDR3 reads CASSYSHSGANEKLFF. CDR3 in DNA: TGTGCCAGCAGTTACTCACATTCCGGGGCTAATGAAAAACTGTTTTTT.

This clonotype was observed many times. This chain uses TRBV7-9 with TRBJ2-3, with TRBD2 matching 8 bases. V shed 4 bases, J shed 2 bases, and the junction held 11 bases outside the gene matches. CDR3 length: 17 amino acids. CDR1 and CDR2 (germline): SEHNR, FQNEAQ (reference sequence). CDR3 sequence (DNA): TGTGCCAGCAGCTCTCCTGTTACGGGAGGGATCACAGATACGCAGTATTTT. This encodes CASSSPVTGGITDTQYF.

This chain links TRBV18 with TRBJ2-2; 7 bases align to TRBD1. This CDR3 region has 17 residues. Per germline, CDR1 KGHSH and CDR2 LQKENI. After removal of 6 bases from V and 1 base from J, the junction contained 11 bases not matched to a gene. This CDR3 is CASSRLPGQRNTGELFF. The DNA for the CDR3 is TGTGCCAGCTCCCGATTACCGGGACAGCGGAACACCGGGGAGCTGTTTTTT.